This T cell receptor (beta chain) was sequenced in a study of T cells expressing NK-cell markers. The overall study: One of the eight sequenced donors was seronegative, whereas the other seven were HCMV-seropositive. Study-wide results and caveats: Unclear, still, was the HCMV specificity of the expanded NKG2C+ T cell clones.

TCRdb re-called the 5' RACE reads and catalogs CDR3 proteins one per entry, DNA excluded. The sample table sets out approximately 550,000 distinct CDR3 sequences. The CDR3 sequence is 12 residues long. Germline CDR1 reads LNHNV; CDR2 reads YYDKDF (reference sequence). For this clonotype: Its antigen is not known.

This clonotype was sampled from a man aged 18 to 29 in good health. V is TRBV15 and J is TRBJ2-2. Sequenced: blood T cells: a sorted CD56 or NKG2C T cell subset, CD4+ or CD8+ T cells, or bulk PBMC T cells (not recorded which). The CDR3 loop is CATSSGSGELFF. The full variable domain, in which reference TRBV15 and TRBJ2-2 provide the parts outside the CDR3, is DAMVIQNPRYQVTQFGKPVTLSCSQTLNHNVMYWYQQKSSQAPKLLFHYYDKDFNNEADTPDNFQSRRPNTSFCFLDIRSPGLGDTAMYLCATSSGSGELFFGEGSRLTVL.